Each of the 16 T cell receptor beta chains below was sequenced from the same sample in a study of early T cells in non-severe SARS-CoV-2 infection. MiXCR was run by TCRdb on the 5' RACE reads, yielding one entry per CDR3 protein. This repertoire shows some 62,000 distinct CDR3 sequences, 8.5% to 9.5% found once; its top ten account for over 0.95%. Specimen: whole blood. These receptors all come from an adult who was a healthcare worker with PCR-confirmed SARS-CoV-2 infection or an uninfected control (not recorded which).

This clonotype was counted ten times or more. J is TRBJ2-7 and V is TRBV21-1; the DNA was not used to check the table's D call, TRBD1. TRBV21-1 corresponds to a pseudogene. The CDR3 is 14 residues long. Here the CDR3 DNA reads TGTGCCAGCAGCACTTGGGACGGCGACTACGAGCAGTACGTC. It codes for CASSTWDGDYEQYV.

This clonotype showed up just a few times. The V and J genes are TRBV12-3 or TRBV12-4 and TRBJ2-3, with TRBD2 matching 9 bases. CDR3 length: 15 residues. V was clipped by 4 bases and J by 0 bases; unmatched bases: 2. The CDR3 protein is CASSSSGTSTDTQYF. In nucleotides, the CDR3 is TGTGCCAGCAGTTCTAGCGGGACTAGCACAGATACGCAGTATTTT.

The gene calls are TRBV11-2 and TRBJ1-6; D might be TRBD1 (5 bases). The CDR3 has 13 residues. Germline V gene sequence: CDR1 SGHAT, CDR2 FQNNGV. Trimming removed 5 bases at V and 13 bases at J, with 15 bases between. This CDR3 reads CASSPQGGRPLHF. The DNA of the CDR3 is TGTGCCAGCAGCCCCCAGGGAGGGCGTCCCCTCCACTTT.

The V call is TRBV24-1, the J call TRBJ2-1; D unresolved. The germline CDR1 and CDR2 sequences are KGHDR and SFDVKD. The V end lost 6 bases, the J end lost 7 bases, and 12 bases lay between the germline ends. The CDR3 has 13 amino acids. The CDR3 loop reads CATSTSGWNEQFF. The CDR3 coding sequence is TGTGCCACCAGTACGAGTGGGTGGAATGAGCAGTTCTTC.

By share, this clonotype counts as medium-sized. The chain uses TRBV19 and TRBJ1-4; D remains ambiguous. CDR3 length: 15 amino acids. Germline V gene data show CDR1 as LNHDA and CDR2 as SQIVND (reference sequence). The germline V and J ends were trimmed by 6 bases and 0 bases, with 11 bases remaining between them. CDR3 sequence reads: CASSLYTATNEKLFF. CDR3 nucleotides: TGTGCCAGTAGCCTCTACACTGCAACTAATGAAAAACTGTTTTTT.

This clonotype was counted a few times. The chain couples TRBV6-6 to TRBJ1-1, with 9 bases matching TRBD1. The CDR3 spans 14 residues. J gave up 6 bases and V 4 bases, and 6 bases lay outside the gene matches. The V gene's germline CDR1 is MNHNY and CDR2 SVGAGI (reference sequence). CDR3 region: CASSLTGGISEAFF. The CDR3 DNA reads as TGTGCCAGCAGTTTAACAGGGGGCATCTCTGAAGCTTTCTTT.

This clonotype has a handful of counts. The chain employs TRBV12-3 or TRBV12-4 and TRBJ2-3, with D maybe TRBD2 (6 bases). CDR3 length equals 13 residues. The V and J ends lost 3 bases and 4 bases respectively, with 8 bases between them. The chain's CDR3 is CASSLGTPDTQYF. The CDR3 DNA reads as TGTGCCAGCAGTTTGGGGACTCCAGATACGCAGTATTTT.

This clonotype showed up many times. The chain carries TRBV12-5 and TRBJ1-5, with 8 bases lining up with TRBD1. The CDR3 runs to 16 residues. Trimming took 1 base from V and 6 from J; bases not matched to a gene: 8. Germline CDR1 reads LGHNT; CDR2 reads FRNRAP. In nucleotides, the CDR3 is TGTGCTAGTGGTTTGGGCCTAGACAGGGGAGGTCAGCCCCAGCATTTT. Protein: CASGLGLDRGGQPQHF.

This clonotype has at least ten counts. J is TRBJ1-3 and V is TRBV4-1; D gene ambiguous. This CDR3 contains 15 residues. Germline V gene data show CDR1 as MGHRA and CDR2 as YSYEKL. Trimming removed 0 bases from V and 5 bases from J, with 11 bases in between. In DNA form, the CDR3 reads TGCGCCAGCAGCCAAGATCCAGGACGAAGAAACACCATATATTTT. As protein: CASSQDPGRRNTIYF.

The chain is built from TRBV12-3 or TRBV12-4 and TRBJ1-6, with D possibly matching TRBD1 (6 bases). Trimming removed 1 base from V and 8 bases from J, with 9 bases in between. This CDR3 contains 14 residues. The CDR3 DNA reads as TGTGCCAGCAGTTTAGGAGGGGGATATTCACCCCTCCACTTT. This sequence encodes CASSLGGGYSPLHF.

This clonotype was seen a few times. The chain is built from TRBV12-5 and TRBJ1-4, with D possibly TRBD1 on 6 matching bases. This CDR3 is built from 15 residues. V lost 0 bases and J 6 bases, leaving 11 bases between the germline ends. The V gene's germline CDR1 is LGHNT and CDR2 FRNRAP. The CDR3 sequence: CASGLVQGGHEKLFF. The CDR3 DNA reads as TGTGCTAGTGGTTTGGTACAGGGAGGGCATGAAAAACTGTTTTTT.

The V gene is TRBV20-1, the J gene TRBJ2-4, with 10 bases identical to TRBD2. The CDR3 consists of 13 residues. Trimming at V came to 3 bases and at J to 8 bases, leaving 4 bases not matched to a gene. Germline CDR1 DFQATT, CDR2 SNEGSKA (reference sequence). The CDR3 coding sequence is TGCAGTGCTAGCGCCGGGACTAGCGACATTCAGTACTTC. Translating it yields CSASAGTSDIQYF.

A few counts support this clonotype. V is TRBV29-1 and J is TRBJ2-2, with D maybe TRBD1 (6 bases). This CDR3 comprises 15 residues. Germline V lookup: CDR1 SQVTM, CDR2 ANQGSEA. V dropped 5 bases and J dropped 0 bases, with 13 bases sitting between them. This CDR3 is CSVTGNSANTGELFF. As DNA, the CDR3 is TGCAGCGTTACAGGGAACTCTGCGAACACCGGGGAGCTGTTTTTT.

This clonotype was found a few times. The chain has TRBV10-1 and TRBJ2-3; D call uncertain. The V end lost 6 bases, the J end lost 0 bases, and 16 bases lay between the germline ends. Per the germline V gene, CDR1 is WNHNN and CDR2 is SYGVQD (reference sequence). CDR3 length: 16 residues. The CDR3 spells CASSARGEVSTDTQYF. In DNA form, the CDR3 reads TGCGCCAGCAGCGCCCGTGGGGAAGTAAGCACAGATACGCAGTATTTT.

This clonotype was seen a few times. The rearrangement links TRBV27 to TRBJ1-2, with D unclear. The germline V gene encodes CDR1 MNHEY and CDR2 SMNVEV (reference sequence). Trimming stripped 4 bases from V and 4 bases from J, with 10 bases between. The CDR3 consists of 13 residues. In nucleotides, the CDR3 is TGTGCCAGCAGTTACGATGTTGGCTATGGCTACACCTTC. It yields the protein CASSYDVGYGYTF.

The table lists this clonotype with many counts. J is TRBJ2-7 and V is TRBV20-1; weak D call: TRBD2 (6 bases). Germline assignment: CDR1 DFQATT and CDR2 SNEGSKA (reference sequence). Deletions cut 3 bases from V and 0 bases from J, with 9 bases between. The CDR3 sequence is 13 residues long. The CDR3 sequence is CSASQAGSYEQYV. CDR3 in DNA: TGCAGTGCTAGCCAAGCGGGCTCCTACGAGCAGTACGTC.